Below, 23 T cell receptor beta chains from the same sample are listed, as sequenced in a study of blood T cell repertoires in COVID-19. Profiled with immunoSEQ multiplex PCR; TCRdb holds only in-frame clones, not every one. The sample includes roughly 160,000 clones, approximately 86% of them seen just once. The sequenced sample consisted of PBMCs or T cells enriched from blood (not recorded which). The receptors here all came from a man between 60 and 75 years old who had recovered from COVID-19.

The chain is built from TRBV3-1 (or the pseudogene TRBV3-2) and TRBJ2-2; D gene uncertain. CDR1 is LGHDT and CDR2 is YNNKEL in the germline V gene (reference sequence). The CDR3 runs 12 residues. Trimming removed 2 bases at V and 5 bases at J, with 3 bases between. CDR3 region: CASSQRTGELFF. CDR3 in DNA: TGTGCCAGCAGCCAACGTACCGGGGAGCTGTTTTTT.

The chain uses TRBV5-6 and TRBJ1-5, with D unresolved. Trimming stripped 2 bases from V and 2 bases from J, with 2 bases between. CDR3 size: 12 residues. Germline CDR1 and CDR2: SGHDT and YYEEEE. CDR3 DNA: TGTGCCAGCAGCTTCGGCAATCAGCCCCAGCATTTT. It is translated as CASSFGNQPQHF.

The rearrangement joins TRBV28 to TRBJ2-7; possible D gene TRBD2, 5 bases. Germline values: CDR1 MDHEN, CDR2 SYDVKM. The CDR3 runs to 13 residues. V lost 8 bases and J 3 bases, leaving 14 bases between the germline ends. The CDR3 region has the DNA TGTGCCAGCTGGAGGACGGAAAACTACGAGCAGTACTTC. Translated, it gives CASWRTENYEQYF.

The CDR3 loop reads CASSLGQAPWQPQHF. CDR3 nucleotides: TGTGCCAGCAGCTTGGGACAGGCCCCGTGGCAGCCCCAGCATTTT. The genes are TRBV5-6 and TRBJ1-5; TRBD1 might be the D (6 bases). Deletions cut 0 bases from V and 7 bases from J, with 14 bases between. The V gene's germline CDR1 is SGHDT and CDR2 YYEEEE. This CDR3 comprises 15 residues.

The J gene is TRBJ1-3, the V gene TRBV21-1. TRBV21-1 corresponds to a pseudogene. The CDR3 has 15 residues. CDR3 nucleotide sequence: TGTGCCAGCAGCAAAATAACCGGGTTCTGGAAACACATATATTTT. It encodes CASSKITGFWKHIYF.

The V and J genes are TRBV5-6 and TRBJ1-1; D uncertain. The germline gives CDR1 SGHDT, CDR2 YYEEEE. There are 15 residues in the CDR3. Trimming left V 3 bases short and J 1 base short, with 13 bases between. The CDR3 sequence: CASSSLQTPNTEAFF. The CDR3 bases are TGTGCCAGCAGCTCACTTCAGACACCGAACACTGAAGCTTTCTTT. The complete variable domain, with remaining parts taken from reference TRBV5-6 and TRBJ1-1, reads DAGVTQSPTHLIKTRGQQVTLRCSPKSGHDTVSWYQQALGQGPQFIFQYYEEEERQRGNFPDRFSGHQFPNYSSELNVNALLLGDSALYLCASSSLQTPNTEAFFGQGTRLTVV.

The rearrangement joins TRBV28 to TRBJ1-2, with 10 bases fitting TRBD1. V lost 6 bases to trimming and J lost 5 bases; unmatched junction nucleotides: 6. This CDR3 contains 14 residues. Germline CDR1 is MDHEN and CDR2 is SYDVKM. For the CDR3, the DNA is TGTGCCAGCAGGGGGACAGGGGCTTTGTATGGCTACACCTTC. Translated: CASRGTGALYGYTF.

The CDR3 spells CASSFAIAGGTGELFF. The CDR3 region has the DNA TGTGCCAGCAGCTTCGCGATAGCGGGGGGCACCGGGGAGCTGTTTTTT. The chain links TRBV6-2 or TRBV6-3 to TRBJ2-2; 10 positions agree with TRBD2. CDR1 MNHEY and CDR2 SVGEGT come from the germline V gene. The junction had 8 bases not matched to a gene; V was cut back by 6 bases and J by 4 bases. The CDR3 runs to 16 residues.

This chain joins TRBV27 and TRBJ2-5, with a tentative D call TRBD2 (7 bases). V was pared by 5 bases and J by 2 bases, with 18 bases between. The CDR3 has 16 residues. From germline, CDR1 is MNHEY and CDR2 SMNVEV (reference sequence). CDR3 in DNA: TGTGCCAGCAGTCCTTCGGGACACGGGAGGCAAGAGACCCAGTACTTC. Its protein is CASSPSGHGRQETQYF.

This chain connects TRBV24-1 to TRBJ1-2, with D perhaps TRBD1 (5 bases). Trimming took off 4 bases at V and 4 bases at J, with 6 bases between the two ends. The CDR3 loop spans 12 amino acids. CDR1 and CDR2 (germline): KGHDR, SFDVKD. Here the CDR3 reads CATSEGGYGYTF. The CDR3 region has the DNA TGTGCCACCAGTGAGGGGGGCTATGGCTACACCTTC.

The chain is built from TRBV28 and TRBJ2-3, with TRBD1 identical over 9 bases. The length of the CDR3 is 16 residues. The trim removed 3 bases at V and 4 bases at J, leaving 8 bases unmatched. The germline gives CDR1 MDHEN, CDR2 SYDVKM. CDR3 region: CASSFGTGLSADTQYF. Here the CDR3 DNA reads TGTGCCAGCAGTTTCGGGACAGGGCTGTCGGCAGATACGCAGTATTTT.

The chain employs TRBV27 and TRBJ1-1, with 10 positions matching TRBD1. Germline V lookup: CDR1 MNHEY, CDR2 SMNVEV (reference sequence). This CDR3 region has 14 residues. V dropped 2 bases and J dropped 10; count of bases not matched to a gene: 7. The CDR3 DNA sequence: TGTGCCAGCAGTTTAAGGGGGGACAGGGGAAGAGCTTTCTTT. It encodes CASSLRGDRGRAFF.

The gene calls are TRBV3-1 (or the pseudogene TRBV3-2) and TRBJ1-1, with no clear D. In germline, CDR1 is LGHDT, CDR2 YNNKEL (reference sequence). The CDR3 loop spans 12 amino acids. V gave up 4 bases and J gave up 5 bases, with 8 bases separating them. Written as DNA, the CDR3 is TGTGCCAGCAGCCCACGAGGGACTGAAGCTTTCTTT. It yields the protein CASSPRGTEAFF.

The rearrangement links TRBV7-9 to TRBJ2-7, with 8 bases lining up with TRBD1. CDR1 SEHNR and CDR2 FQNEAQ come from the germline V gene (reference sequence). The CDR3 length is 15 residues. With 6 bases clipped from V and 4 bases from J, the junction kept 11 bases outside the gene matches. CDR3 in DNA: TGTGCCAGCAGTAGTCGCCGGGACAGGCAGTACGAGCAGTACTTC. Protein product: CASSSRRDRQYEQYF.

V usage is TRBV29-1 and J usage is TRBJ2-1; 10 nucleotides match TRBD1. CDR3 length equals 15 residues. Germline-derived CDR1 and CDR2 are SQVTM and ANQGSEA. After removal of 6 bases from V and 7 bases from J, the junction contained 12 bases not matched to a gene. The chain's CDR3 is CSVRTGTGVSNEQFF. In DNA, the CDR3 is TGCAGCGTACGCACCGGGACAGGGGTCTCTAATGAGCAGTTCTTC.

V is TRBV3-1 (or the pseudogene TRBV3-2) and J is TRBJ2-7, with TRBD1 identical over 8 bases. After removal of 10 bases from V and 3 bases from J, the junction contained 8 bases not matched to a gene. The CDR3 totals 13 residues. Germline CDR1 and CDR2: LGHDT and YNNKEL (reference sequence). The CDR3 region is CAIPGTGHYEQYF. The CDR3 DNA follows: TGTGCCATTCCCGGGACAGGACACTACGAGCAGTACTTC.

The V and J genes are TRBV15 and TRBJ2-7; 7 nucleotides agree with TRBD2. Germline assignment: CDR1 LNHNV and CDR2 YYDKDF (reference sequence). V shed 0 bases, J shed 3 bases, and the junction held 8 bases outside the gene matches. This CDR3 region has 16 residues. The CDR3 protein is CATSRDLRGRGYEQYF. As DNA, the CDR3 is TGTGCCACCAGCAGAGATCTGCGGGGGAGGGGCTACGAGCAGTACTTC.

The chain couples TRBV5-6 to TRBJ2-7; 14 nucleotides agree with TRBD2. The germline V gene has CDR1 SGHDT and CDR2 YYEEEE. This CDR3 has 17 amino acids. The ends lost 1 base at V and 5 bases at J; junction bases unmatched: 8. CDR3 in DNA: TGTGCCAGCAGCTTGACAAGACTAGCGGGGGGGAGGAACGAGCAGTACTTC. Protein sequence: CASSLTRLAGGRNEQYF. Full variable domain (rest looked up from reference TRBV5-6 and TRBJ2-7): DAGVTQSPTHLIKTRGQQVTLRCSPKSGHDTVSWYQQALGQGPQFIFQYYEEEERQRGNFPDRFSGHQFPNYSSELNVNALLLGDSALYLCASSLTRLAGGRNEQYFGPGTRLTVT.

This clone was detected only once. The chain uses TRBV13 and TRBJ1-2; a possible D gene is TRBD1 (5 bases). This CDR3 is 12 amino acids long. The V end was cut by 1 base, the J end by 8 bases, with 8 bases between. The germline V gene has CDR1 PRHDT and CDR2 FYEKMQ (reference sequence). CDR3 residues: CASSLDRNGYTF. The CDR3 DNA reads as TGTGCCAGCAGCTTAGACAGGAACGGCTACACCTTC.

J is TRBJ2-7 and V is TRBV4-2; D possibly corresponds to TRBD1 (6 bases). V was shortened by 0 bases and J by 3 bases, with 21 bases between the two germline ends. Germline assignment: CDR1 LGHNA and CDR2 YNFKEQ. This CDR3 comprises 18 residues. This CDR3 reads CASSQDRARGSISYEQYF. The CDR3 DNA reads TGTGCCAGCAGCCAAGATCGGGCTAGGGGGAGTATCAGCTACGAGCAGTACTTC.

This chain joins TRBV28 and TRBJ2-7; a possible D gene is TRBD2 (7 bases). V was clipped by 6 bases and J by 9 bases, with 21 bases between them. The CDR3 loop spans 14 amino acids. Germline V lookup: CDR1 MDHEN, CDR2 SYDVKM. The DNA of the CDR3 is TGTGCCAGCAGGCCTCAAGGGGGGGTACGAGGGCAGTACTTC. Translating it yields CASRPQGGVRGQYF. The full variable domain, completed using reference TRBV28 and TRBJ2-7, is DVKVTQSSRYLVKRTGEKVFLECVQDMDHENMFWYRQDPGLGLRLIYFSYDVKMKEKGDIPEGYSVSREKKERFSLILESASTNQTSMYLCASRPQGGVRGQYFGPGTRLTVT.

The chain combines TRBV30 with TRBJ1-2, with TRBD1 matching over 8 bases. V lost 2 bases, J lost 4 bases, and 0 bases stayed unmatched. Germline CDR1 and CDR2: GTSNPN and SVGIG (reference sequence). The CDR3 consists of 12 residues. The CDR3: CAWSTGGYGYTF. The CDR3 DNA reads TGTGCCTGGAGTACAGGGGGCTATGGCTACACCTTC.

V is TRBV7-9 and J is TRBJ2-1; D not certain. The CDR3 is 12 amino acids. V dropped 1 base and J dropped 12 bases, with 10 bases sitting between them. Germline loops: CDR1 SEHNR, CDR2 FQNEAQ (reference sequence). The CDR3 nucleotides read TGTGCCAGCAGCTTAGGAGAGCTACGGCAGTTCTTC. Its translation: CASSLGELRQFF.